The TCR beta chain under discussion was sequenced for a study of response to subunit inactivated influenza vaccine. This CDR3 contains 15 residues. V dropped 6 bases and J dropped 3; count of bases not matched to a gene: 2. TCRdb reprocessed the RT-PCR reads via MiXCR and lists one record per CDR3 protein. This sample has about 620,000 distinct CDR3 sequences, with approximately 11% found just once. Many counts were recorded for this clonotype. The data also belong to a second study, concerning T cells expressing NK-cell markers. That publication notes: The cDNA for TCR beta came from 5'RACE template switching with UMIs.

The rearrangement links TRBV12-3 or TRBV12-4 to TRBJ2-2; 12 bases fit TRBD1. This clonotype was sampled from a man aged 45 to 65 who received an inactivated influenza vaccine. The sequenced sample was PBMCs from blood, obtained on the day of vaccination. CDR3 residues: CASSGTGGDTGELFF. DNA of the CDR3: TGTGCCAGCAGCGGGACAGGGGGCGACACCGGGGAGCTGTTTTTT.